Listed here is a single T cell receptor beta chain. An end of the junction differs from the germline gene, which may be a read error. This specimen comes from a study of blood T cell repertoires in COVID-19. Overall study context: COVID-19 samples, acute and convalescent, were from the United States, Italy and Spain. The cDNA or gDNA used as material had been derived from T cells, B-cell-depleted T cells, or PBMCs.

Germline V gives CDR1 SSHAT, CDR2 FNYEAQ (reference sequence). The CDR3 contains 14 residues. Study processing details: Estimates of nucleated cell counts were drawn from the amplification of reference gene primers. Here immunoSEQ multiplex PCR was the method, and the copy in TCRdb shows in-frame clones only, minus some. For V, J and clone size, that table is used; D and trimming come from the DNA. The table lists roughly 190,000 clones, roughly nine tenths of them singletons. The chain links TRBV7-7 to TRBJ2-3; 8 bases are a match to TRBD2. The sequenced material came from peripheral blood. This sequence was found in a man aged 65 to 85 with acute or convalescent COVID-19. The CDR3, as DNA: TGTGCTAGCAGTCCGGGAGGGCCTACAGATACGCAGTATTTT. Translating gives CASSPGGPTDTQYF.